Listed here are 21 T cell receptor beta chains from one sample, sequenced in a study of shared clonotypes between healthy human individuals. The table came from immunoSEQ multiplex PCR; TCRdb's copy has only in-frame clones and leaves some out. The sample records about 1.1 million clones, about four fifths being singletons. Sample: memory CD4+ T cells from PBMCs. As for subset: CD45RA-negative fraction. The receptor set was obtained from a man younger than 30 in good health. Some clones in this sample may be carry-over from other donors' samples.

The J gene is TRBJ2-4, the V gene TRBV14; D is unresolved. The CDR3 length is 15 residues. V was trimmed by 8 bases and J by 7 bases, leaving 21 bases between them. CDR1 and CDR2 (germline): SGHDN, FVKESK. This CDR3 reads CASVPTGKGQNIQYF. CDR3 DNA: TGTGCCAGCGTCCCAACGGGTAAAGGGCAGAACATTCAGTACTTC.

This clone was recorded a few times. The gene calls are TRBV28 and TRBJ2-5, with TRBD1 as a possible D gene (5 bases). The end of the DNA is better explained by TRBJ2-7, so the J call may be wrong. This CDR3 contains 15 residues. Per the germline V gene, CDR1 is MDHEN and CDR2 is SYDVKM. This CDR3 reads CASSLQSRGKDEQYF. CDR3 sequence (DNA): TGTGCCAGCAGTTTACAATCTAGGGGTAAGGACGAGCAGTACTTC.

This rearrangement joins TRBV12-2 to TRBJ2-5; the table's D call, TRBD1, has no DNA check behind it. TRBV12-2 is noted as a pseudogene. The CDR3 extends over 15 amino acids. The CDR3 DNA reads TGTGCAAGTCGCTTAGAACCGGACATCCAAGAGACCCAGTACTTC. This sequence encodes CASRLEPDIQETQYF.

The chain couples TRBV30 to TRBJ1-1; D might be TRBD1 (5 bases). V dropped 4 bases and J dropped 1 base, with 13 bases sitting between them. The germline V gene has CDR1 GTSNPN and CDR2 SVGIG (reference sequence). The CDR3 length is 14 residues. The CDR3 DNA is TGTGCCTGGAAGGGGTATCCCCCGAACACTGAAGCTTTCTTT. Its translation is CAWKGYPPNTEAFF.

The chain combines TRBV6-5 with TRBJ1-2; TRBD1 aligns across 7 bases. The V and J ends lost 8 bases and 0 bases, in that order; junction bases with no gene match: 9. This CDR3 region has 15 residues. The germline gives CDR1 MNHEY, CDR2 SVGAGI. CDR3: CASVRDSPSNYGYTF. DNA of the CDR3: TGTGCCAGCGTTCGGGACAGCCCCTCTAACTATGGCTACACCTTC.

The chain recombines TRBV9 with TRBJ2-5; TRBD1 is a possible D gene (5 bases). The germline V gene has CDR1 SGDLS and CDR2 YYNGEE. The germline V and J ends were trimmed by 2 bases and 5 bases, with 19 bases remaining between them. This CDR3 has 16 amino acids. The CDR3 DNA reads TGTGCCAGCAGCGTTGGGTCGACAGACGGTAGTGAGACCCAGTACTTC. It translates to CASSVGSTDGSETQYF.

The J gene is TRBJ2-1, the V gene TRBV6-4, with D uncertain. The V end lost 4 bases, the J end lost 10 bases, and 14 bases lay between the germline ends. The germline V gene has CDR1 MRHNA and CDR2 SNTAGT. This CDR3 has 13 residues. CDR3 residues: CASSGHGGNEQFF. CDR3 nucleotide sequence: TGTGCCAGCAGTGGTCACGGCGGCAACGAGCAGTTCTTC.

This clone was observed a handful of times. The V and J genes are TRBV7-2 and TRBJ2-7, with D possibly TRBD1 on 7 matching bases. This CDR3 spans 15 amino acids. V lost 5 bases and J lost 6, with 20 bases in between. Germline lookup yields CDR1 SGHTA and CDR2 FQGNSA. CDR3 amino acids: CASSPIRRGLSEQYF. DNA of the CDR3: TGTGCCAGCAGCCCAATTAGGAGGGGGCTAAGCGAGCAGTACTTC.

V and J are TRBV27 and TRBJ2-1, with 13 nucleotides matching TRBD2. Germline CDR1 reads MNHEY; CDR2 reads SMNVEV (reference sequence). The length of the CDR3 is 17 residues. V trimming: 5 bases; J trimming: 8 bases; junction bases outside the gene matches: 12. In nucleotides, the CDR3 is TGTGCCAGCAGTCCTCCCCCCGGGACTAGCGGGACCCATGAGCAGTTCTTC. It codes for CASSPPPGTSGTHEQFF.

The chain couples TRBV2 to TRBJ1-5, with D uncertain. This CDR3 is 15 amino acids long. The V end was cut by 6 bases, the J end by 1 base, with 13 bases between. Germline V gene data show CDR1 as SNHLY and CDR2 as FYNNEI. DNA for the CDR3: TGTGCCAGCAGGTACGGACGGTCGAGCAATCAGCCCCAGCATTTT. Protein product: CASRYGRSSNQPQHF.

This chain uses TRBV5-4 with TRBJ2-1, with 7 bases identical to TRBD1. The CDR3 is made up of 14 amino acids. The V segment lost 2 bases and the J segment 5 bases; nucleotides outside the gene matches: 4. Germline V CDR1 and CDR2: SGHNT, YYREEE (reference sequence). This CDR3 reads CASSFPDRDNEQFF. In DNA form, the CDR3 reads TGTGCCAGCAGCTTTCCCGACAGGGACAATGAGCAGTTCTTC.

Points on this clone: A far more abundant clone sits one base away, making this likely a read error. V gene TRBV6-1 combines with J gene TRBJ2-5; D uncertain. Trimming shortened V by 6 bases and J by 3 bases, and 5 bases separated the two germline ends. The CDR3 loop spans 11 amino acids. Looked up from germline, CDR1 is MNHNS and CDR2 is SASEGT. This CDR3 reads CASSEKETQYF. The CDR3 bases are TGTGCCAGCAGCGAAAAAGAGACCCAGTACTTC.

The rearrangement links TRBV28 to TRBJ1-4; TRBD1 agrees at 11 bases. This CDR3 is built from 13 residues. Germline CDR1 and CDR2: MDHEN and SYDVKM. CDR3 region: CAGQGAFRGKLFF. The DNA of the CDR3 is TGTGCTGGACAGGGGGCTTTTCGTGGAAAACTGTTTTTT.

The J gene is TRBJ2-3, the V gene TRBV5-1, with 11 bases that match TRBD2. In germline, CDR1 is SGHRS, CDR2 YFSETQ. The V gene end was trimmed by 5 bases and the J gene end by 5 bases; junction bases not matched to a gene: 13. This CDR3 has 17 amino acids. The DNA of the CDR3 is TGCGCCAGCAGTCCAACTAGCGGGAGATTGGGTGGAGATACGCAGTATTTT. Translated, it gives CASSPTSGRLGGDTQYF.

The sample holds a few counts of this clone. This chain joins TRBV5-1 and TRBJ2-5, with 10 nucleotides matching TRBD2. Germline CDR1 and CDR2: SGHRS and YFSETQ. The CDR3 has 18 amino acids. Trimming removed 0 bases from V and 3 bases from J; junction bases left unmatched: 11. The CDR3 is CASSLGGSGRPGEETQYF. CDR3 in DNA: TGCGCCAGCAGCTTGGGTGGTAGCGGGAGGCCGGGAGAAGAGACCCAGTACTTC.

The chain employs TRBV5-1 and TRBJ2-7; no firm D call. The germline V gene encodes CDR1 SGHRS and CDR2 YFSETQ. V lost 0 bases, J lost 4 bases, and 11 bases lay in between. The CDR3 is 14 amino acids. The CDR3 DNA sequence: TGCGCCAGCAGCTTGGGCCAGGATCGTTACGAGCAGTACTTC. Amino acids: CASSLGQDRYEQYF.

The rearrangement uses TRBV28 and TRBJ1-2; D is unresolved. V was clipped by 3 bases and J by 7 bases, with 15 bases between them. This CDR3 contains 14 residues. Germline CDR1 reads MDHEN; CDR2 reads SYDVKM. Written as DNA, the CDR3 is TGTGCCAGCAGTTTCCCCAATTTTATCGGTGGCTACACCTTC. Its translation: CASSFPNFIGGYTF.

In this sample, this clone turned up once. The chain combines TRBV27 with TRBJ2-1, with TRBD1 matching over 9 bases. The CDR3 loop spans 16 amino acids. CDR1 and CDR2 from the germline V gene are MNHEY and SMNVEV (reference sequence). V shed 8 bases and J 4 bases; nucleotides not matched to a gene: 12. This chain's CDR3 is CASRGEGQGSYNEQFF. The DNA of the CDR3 is TGTGCCAGCCGGGGAGAGGGACAGGGTTCTTACAATGAGCAGTTCTTC.

The rearrangement links TRBV7-2 to TRBJ1-2, with D unclear. V was pared by 5 bases and J by 4 bases, with 17 bases between. Per the germline V gene, CDR1 is SGHTA and CDR2 is FQGNSA. This CDR3 contains 15 residues. In nucleotides, the CDR3 is TGTGCCAGCAGCGCTGGGAGTGGGCCGGGCTATGGCTACACCTTC. Residues: CASSAGSGPGYGYTF.

The chain employs TRBV6-6 and TRBJ2-7; 7 bases line up with TRBD2. Germline V CDR1 and CDR2: MNHNY, SVGAGI (reference sequence). The CDR3 is made up of 14 amino acids. V lost 8 bases and J lost 0; bases outside the gene matches: 7. The CDR3 bases are TGTGCCAGCGGTTCTAGCGGCCTCTCCTACGAGCAGTACTTC. It yields the protein CASGSSGLSYEQYF.

The chain carries TRBV28 and TRBJ2-4; 9 positions agree with TRBD2. The V gene's germline CDR1 is MDHEN and CDR2 SYDVKM. The CDR3 spans 15 residues. J was trimmed by 3 bases and V by 3 bases; bases with no gene match: 3. The CDR3 bases are TGTGCCAGCAGTTTGCCTAGCGGGAACAAAAACATTCAGTACTTC. Translated, it gives CASSLPSGNKNIQYF.